The 9 T cell receptor beta chains presented below share a single source sample, sequenced in a study of T cell responses to AZD1222 COVID-19 vaccine. Measured with immunoSEQ multiplex PCR; TCRdb has only the in-frame clones, and not every one. The profile covers under 150,000 clones, with less than 90% appearing a single time and 7.5% taken by the ten largest. The sequences come from peripheral blood, collected on day 0 of AZD1222 vaccination. The receptors here all came from an adult in good health.

The chain joins TRBV7-2 to TRBJ2-7, with TRBD1 matching 9 bases. CDR3 length equals 15 residues. Germline CDR1 is SGHTA and CDR2 is FQGNSA. With V trimmed by 1 base and J by 3 bases, 4 bases remained unmatched. The CDR3 region has the DNA TGTGCCAGCAGCTTAGACAGGGGGCCCTACTACGAGCAGTACTTC. Its translation is CASSLDRGPYYEQYF.

This rearrangement joins TRBV3-1 (or the pseudogene TRBV3-2) to TRBJ2-7; D is undetermined. CDR3 size: 15 residues. The V gene lost 0 bases and the J gene lost 3 bases, with 12 bases spanning the gap. Germline assignment: CDR1 LGHDT and CDR2 YNNKEL (reference sequence). The CDR3 loop is CASSQDVDGYYEQYF. The CDR3 nucleotides read TGTGCCAGCAGCCAAGACGTGGACGGATACTACGAGCAGTACTTC.

The chain uses TRBV10-2 and TRBJ1-1; D unresolved. This CDR3 is built from 11 residues. V dropped 2 bases and J dropped 4 bases, with 2 bases sitting between them. Germline V gene lookup returns CDR1 WSHSY and CDR2 SAAADI. CDR3 loop: CASSEVTEAFF. CDR3 coding DNA: TGCGCCAGCAGTGAGGTCACTGAAGCTTTCTTT.

The chain employs TRBV27 and TRBJ1-6; maybe TRBD1 (5 bases). CDR3 length: 17 amino acids. Trimming removed 2 bases at V and 5 bases at J, with 16 bases between. The germline gives CDR1 MNHEY, CDR2 SMNVEV (reference sequence). Here the CDR3 reads CASSLVGANLNNSPLHF. The DNA of the CDR3 is TGTGCCAGCAGTTTAGTCGGGGCCAATCTGAATAATTCACCCCTCCACTTT.

This clone was found a few times. The chain uses TRBV27 and TRBJ1-1; 9 nucleotides match TRBD1. The trim removed 4 bases at V and 4 bases at J, leaving 1 base unmatched. The CDR3 sequence is 13 residues long. In germline, CDR1 is MNHEY, CDR2 SMNVEV (reference sequence). The CDR3 reads CASSSQGATEAFF. The CDR3 bases are TGTGCCAGCAGTTCACAGGGGGCCACTGAAGCTTTCTTT.

The rearrangement uses TRBV5-1 and TRBJ2-1; 10 nucleotides agree with TRBD1. Germline trimming cut 4 bases from V and 7 bases from J; bases unmatched to any gene: 8. Germline V gives CDR1 SGHRS, CDR2 YFSETQ. The CDR3 extends over 15 amino acids. The CDR3 loop is CASSKPGTGANEQFF. The CDR3 region has the DNA TGCGCCAGCAGCAAACCCGGGACAGGGGCGAATGAGCAGTTCTTC.

The CDR3 nucleotides are TGCAGCGTTCAAGGCGGCCTAGGCGGCGAGCAGTACTTC. This encodes CSVQGGLGGEQYF. The gene calls are TRBV29-1 and TRBJ2-7, with D uncertain. From germline, CDR1 is SQVTM and CDR2 ANQGSEA. The CDR3 sequence is 13 residues long. V shed 5 bases and J shed 6 bases, with 17 bases lying between them.

The chain recombines TRBV15 with TRBJ2-1, with D possibly being TRBD1 (7 bases). CDR1 LNHNV and CDR2 YYDKDF come from the germline V gene (reference sequence). V gave up 0 bases and J gave up 6 bases, with 15 bases separating them. The CDR3 contains 16 residues. Written as DNA, the CDR3 is TGTGCCACCAGCAGAGATCAGGGGGGAGTGGGCAATGAGCAGTTCTTC. It is translated as CATSRDQGGVGNEQFF.

This sequence joins TRBV5-4 and TRBJ1-1; D might be TRBD1 (5 bases). Trimming removed 0 bases from V and 11 bases from J, with 14 bases in between. This CDR3 spans 13 amino acids. CDR1 is SGHNT and CDR2 is YYREEE in the germline V gene (reference sequence). The CDR3 loop is CASSLDSGPGAFF. In DNA form, the CDR3 reads TGTGCCAGCAGCTTGGATTCAGGGCCGGGGGCTTTCTTT.